The 21 T cell receptor beta chains below were found in one sample sequenced in a study of shared clonotypes between healthy human individuals. Sequencing was performed with immunoSEQ multiplex PCR; in TCRdb, only in-frame clones are kept and a portion is missing. The sample yields roughly 530,000 clones, about 96% seen once. Sample: naive CD4+ T cells sorted from blood. Subset of the sample: CD45RA+ positively selected. The receptors were sampled from a woman under 40 in good health.

This chain joins TRBV5-1 and TRBJ2-7; 12 nucleotides line up with TRBD2. The germline V gene encodes CDR1 SGHRS and CDR2 YFSETQ. The CDR3 length is 14 residues. J gave up 4 bases and V 3 bases, and 2 bases lay outside the gene matches. CDR3 DNA sequence: TGCGCCAGCAGCTCGACTAGCGGGAGATACGAGCAGTACTTC. This encodes CASSSTSGRYEQYF.

Written as DNA, the CDR3 is TGTGCCACGACCGGGACAGGGGATAAAAACATTCAGTACTTC. Protein: CATTGTGDKNIQYF. The chain couples TRBV18 to TRBJ2-4; TRBD1 agrees at 10 bases. Germline loops: CDR1 KGHSH, CDR2 LQKENI. This CDR3 is 14 amino acids long. The J segment lost 4 bases and the V segment lost 10 bases, leaving 7 bases of the junction unmatched.

V usage is TRBV4-1 and J usage is TRBJ1-3; D ambiguous. V lost 1 base and J 0 bases, leaving 10 bases between the germline ends. Germline V gene lookup returns CDR1 MGHRA and CDR2 YSYEKL. This CDR3 is 16 amino acids long. The CDR3 sequence: CASSQARTTSGNTIYF. As DNA, the CDR3 is TGCGCCAGCAGCCAAGCTAGAACTACCTCTGGAAACACCATATATTTT.

The rearrangement links TRBV12-5 to TRBJ1-2; 9 bases map to TRBD1. Germline loops: CDR1 LGHNT, CDR2 FRNRAP. The CDR3 length is 15 residues. The trim removed 6 bases at V and 5 bases at J, leaving 10 bases unmatched. CDR3 sequence (DNA): TGTGCTAGTGGCCTGGGACAGGGAGTATTATATGGCTACACCTTC. This codes for CASGLGQGVLYGYTF. The whole variable domain, remainder taken from reference TRBV12-5 and TRBJ1-2, is DARVTQTPRHKVTEMGQEVTMRCQPILGHNTVFWYRQTMMQGLELLAYFRNRAPLDDSGMPKDRFSAEMPDATLATLKIQPSEPRDSAVYFCASGLGQGVLYGYTFGSGTRLTVV.

The chain links TRBV5-4 to TRBJ2-3; possibly TRBD1 for D (7 bases). Germline CDR1 and CDR2: SGHNT and YYREEE (reference sequence). Trimming left V 0 bases short and J 4 bases short, with 12 bases between. This CDR3 is 15 amino acids long. CDR3 in amino acids: CASSLGQGEADTQYF. The CDR3 DNA follows: TGTGCCAGCAGCTTGGGGCAGGGGGAGGCAGATACGCAGTATTTT.

The chain carries TRBV10-3 and TRBJ1-5, with no clear D. V lost 6 bases to trimming and J lost 2 bases, with 8 bases between them. The CDR3 totals 13 residues. Per the germline V gene, CDR1 is ENHRY and CDR2 is SYGVKD. The CDR3 sequence is CAISGRGNQPQHF. The CDR3 nucleotides are TGTGCCATCAGCGGGAGGGGCAATCAGCCCCAGCATTTT.

This sequence joins TRBV4-1 and TRBJ2-3; 9 nucleotides agree with TRBD2. Germline assignment: CDR1 MGHRA and CDR2 YSYEKL. V shed 0 bases, J shed 4 bases, and the junction held 8 bases outside the gene matches. This CDR3 region has 17 residues. CDR3 region: CASSQERVAGDSDTQYF. The CDR3 DNA reads TGCGCCAGCAGCCAAGAAAGGGTAGCGGGAGACTCAGATACGCAGTATTTT.

The chain uses TRBV6-6 and TRBJ2-2, with D unresolved. The CDR3 extends over 13 amino acids. V shed 5 bases and J shed 5 bases, with 9 bases lying between them. Per the germline V gene, CDR1 is MNHNY and CDR2 is SVGAGI (reference sequence). CDR3 DNA: TGTGCCAGCAGTCGTCGACGGACCGGGGAGCTGTTTTTT. Its protein product is CASSRRRTGELFF.

The chain uses TRBV28 and TRBJ2-3; TRBD1 matches 9 bases. The CDR3 is made up of 15 amino acids. J was trimmed by 2 bases and V by 3 bases; bases with no gene match: 3. Germline CDR1 is MDHEN and CDR2 is SYDVKM. CDR3 nucleotide sequence: TGTGCCAGCAGTTTGGACAGGGGAACCACAGATACGCAGTATTTT. Its protein is CASSLDRGTTDTQYF.

The chain carries TRBV11-2 and TRBJ2-5; 11 bases match TRBD2. Trimming took 3 bases from V and 3 from J; bases not matched to a gene: 6. CDR3 size: 16 residues. Germline loops: CDR1 SGHAT, CDR2 FQNNGV. The DNA for the CDR3 is TGTGCCAGCAGCTTTACTAGCGGGAGCTGGAAAGAGACCCAGTACTTC. It encodes CASSFTSGSWKETQYF.

The genes are TRBV5-1 and TRBJ2-2; TRBD2 matches 7 bases. V lost 5 bases and J lost 3; bases outside the gene matches: 7. The CDR3 extends over 15 amino acids. Germline V gives CDR1 SGHRS, CDR2 YFSETQ. The CDR3 DNA is TGCGCCAGCAGAAGAGCGGGATTTGACACCGGGGAGCTGTTTTTT. It is translated as CASRRAGFDTGELFF. The variable domain in full, with the rest retrieved from reference TRBV5-1 and TRBJ2-2, is KAGVTQTPRYLIKTRGQQVTLSCSPISGHRSVSWYQQTPGQGLQFLFEYFSETQRNKGNFPGRFSGRQFSNSRSEMNVSTLELGDSALYLCASRRAGFDTGELFFGEGSRLTVL.

This chain joins TRBV5-1 and TRBJ2-1; 10 bases match TRBD2. The CDR3 is 14 residues long. V lost 1 base, J lost 8 bases, and 3 bases stayed unmatched. CDR1 and CDR2 (germline): SGHRS, YFSETQ. CDR3 sequence reads: CASSLLLAGDEQFF. CDR3 DNA sequence: TGCGCCAGCAGCTTGTTGCTAGCGGGAGATGAGCAGTTCTTC.

The rearrangement joins TRBV28 to TRBJ2-7; the match to TRBD1 covers 9 bases. The CDR3 sequence is 13 residues long. Trimming took 6 bases from V and 9 from J; bases not matched to a gene: 9. Germline V gene sequence: CDR1 MDHEN, CDR2 SYDVKM. CDR3 in amino acids: CASSPPGQGGQYF. The CDR3 region has the DNA TGTGCCAGCAGCCCCCCGGGACAGGGCGGGCAGTACTTC.

The rearrangement joins TRBV21-1 to TRBJ2-7; no check of the table's D call, TRBD1, against the DNA was made. TRBV21-1 counts as a pseudogene. The CDR3 loop spans 15 amino acids. As DNA, the CDR3 is TGTGCCAGCAGCAATCGGGGACAGGGCATATACGAGCAGTACTTC. Protein: CASSNRGQGIYEQYF.

The V and J genes are TRBV5-1 and TRBJ2-7; D possibly corresponds to TRBD2 (5 bases). Germline CDR1 and CDR2: SGHRS and YFSETQ. The length of the CDR3 is 11 residues. V lost 4 bases to trimming and J lost 4 bases, with 6 bases between them. The CDR3 sequence is CASSEGYEQYF. CDR3 DNA: TGCGCCAGCAGCGAGGGTTACGAGCAGTACTTC.

The chain is built from TRBV11-1 and TRBJ1-5; D is uncertain. Trimming pared 5 bases from V and 1 base from J, leaving 3 bases between. Germline V CDR1 and CDR2: SGHAT, FQDESV (reference sequence). The CDR3 is made up of 12 amino acids. This CDR3 is CASSQSNQPQHF. DNA for the CDR3: TGTGCCAGCAGCCAAAGCAATCAGCCCCAGCATTTT. Drawing the rest from reference TRBV11-1 and TRBJ1-5, the complete variable domain is EAEVAQSPRYKITEKSQAVAFWCDPISGHATLYWYRQILGQGPELLVQFQDESVVDDSQLPKDRFSAERLKGVDSTLKIQPAELGDSAMYLCASSQSNQPQHFGDGTRLSIL.

This clone was seen only once. The chain joins TRBV6-5 to TRBJ1-1; no clear D gene. This CDR3 has 13 amino acids. Germline assignment: CDR1 MNHEY and CDR2 SVGAGI. V was trimmed by 7 bases and J by 1 base, leaving 10 bases between them. CDR3 in amino acids: CASTRTGNTEAFF. For the CDR3, the DNA is TGTGCCAGCACCCGGACGGGGAACACTGAAGCTTTCTTT.

This chain links TRBV19 with TRBJ1-5; 9 bases line up with TRBD1. Germline V CDR1 and CDR2: LNHDA, SQIVND (reference sequence). The CDR3 is 14 residues long. V lost 4 bases and J lost 4; bases outside the gene matches: 2. CDR3: CASSRGQGNQPQHF. CDR3 sequence (DNA): TGTGCCAGTAGTAGGGGACAGGGAAATCAGCCCCAGCATTTT.

The V and J genes are TRBV28 and TRBJ1-5; D gene uncertain. Germline loops: CDR1 MDHEN, CDR2 SYDVKM. The CDR3 has 15 amino acids. The V and J ends lost 2 bases and 0 bases respectively, with 8 bases between them. CDR3 bases: TGTGCCAGCAGTTTAAGACGGTATAGCAATCAGCCCCAGCATTTT. It yields the protein CASSLRRYSNQPQHF. The whole variable domain, remainder taken from reference TRBV28 and TRBJ1-5, is DVKVTQSSRYLVKRTGEKVFLECVQDMDHENMFWYRQDPGLGLRLIYFSYDVKMKEKGDIPEGYSVSREKKERFSLILESASTNQTSMYLCASSLRRYSNQPQHFGDGTRLSIL.

J is TRBJ1-4 and V is TRBV4-1; D is uncertain. Germline-derived CDR1 and CDR2 are MGHRA and YSYEKL. Trimming shortened V by 2 bases and J by 7 bases, and 11 bases separated the two germline ends. The CDR3 is made up of 14 amino acids. CDR3 bases: TGCGCCAGCAGCCAACCCACAGTACGTGAAAAACTGTTTTTT. Protein product: CASSQPTVREKLFF.

The chain combines TRBV4-1 with TRBJ1-3; 7 nucleotides align to TRBD1. V was clipped by 2 bases and J by 4 bases; unmatched bases: 5. CDR1 is MGHRA, CDR2 YSYEKL, per germline. The CDR3 consists of 15 residues. Here the CDR3 DNA reads TGCGCCAGCAGCCAACCGCCGGGACAGGGAAACACCATATATTTT. This codes for CASSQPPGQGNTIYF.